The next 27 T cell receptor beta chains were all read from a single sample in a study of blood T cell repertoires in COVID-19. Measured with immunoSEQ multiplex PCR; TCRdb has only the in-frame clones, and not every one. The sample includes around 250,000 clones, approximately 90% of them seen just once. The material sequenced was peripheral blood. All receptors come from a man aged 18 to 29 with active or convalescent COVID-19.

The chain recombines TRBV5-1 with TRBJ2-1; TRBD2 matches 13 bases. The V gene's germline CDR1 is SGHRS and CDR2 YFSETQ. This CDR3 is built from 18 residues. The J segment lost 0 bases and the V segment lost 2 bases, leaving 5 bases of the junction unmatched. The CDR3 bases are TGCGCCAGCAGCTTAAAGACTAGCGGGAGGAGCTCCTACAATGAGCAGTTCTTC. Residues: CASSLKTSGRSSYNEQFF.

This clone was observed at least ten times. The chain recombines TRBV30 with TRBJ2-3, with TRBD2 matching over 7 bases. J was trimmed by 5 bases and V by 5 bases; bases with no gene match: 10. Per germline, CDR1 GTSNPN and CDR2 SVGIG (reference sequence). CDR3 length: 14 amino acids. The CDR3 DNA reads TGTGCCTGGTCCGTGGGGGGAGGGCGAGATACGCAGTATTTT. Its protein is CAWSVGGGRDTQYF.

This clone was detected once. J is TRBJ1-6 and V is TRBV4-3; D not resolved. Trimming shortened V by 1 base and J by 3 bases, and 7 bases separated the two germline ends. CDR3 size: 15 residues. CDR1 and CDR2 (germline): LGHNA, YSLEER. The CDR3 loop is CASSQGSSYNSPLHF. CDR3 DNA: TGCGCCAGCAGCCAAGGGTCCAGCTATAATTCACCCCTCCACTTT.

V is TRBV30 and J is TRBJ1-1, with no clear D. This CDR3 has 16 amino acids. Trimming removed 0 bases from V and 0 bases from J, with 14 bases in between. The germline V gene has CDR1 GTSNPN and CDR2 SVGIG (reference sequence). CDR3 protein: CAWSVRLNLMNTEAFF. The CDR3 DNA sequence: TGTGCCTGGAGTGTCCGTCTGAACCTAATGAACACTGAAGCTTTCTTT. Variable domain in full (rest from reference TRBV30 and TRBJ1-1): SQTIHQWPATLVQPVGSPLSLECTVEGTSNPNLYWYRQAAGRGLQLLFYSVGIGQISSEVPQNLSASRPQDRQFILSSKKLLLSDSGFYLCAWSVRLNLMNTEAFFGQGTRLTVV.

This chain uses TRBV5-1 with TRBJ1-1; D is ambiguous. V gave up 0 bases and J gave up 1 base, with 19 bases separating them. This CDR3 region has 18 residues. The V gene's germline CDR1 is SGHRS and CDR2 YFSETQ. The DNA of the CDR3 is TGCGCCAGCAGCTTGGGACCCGGTGGTGGGCGTGAGAACACTGAAGCTTTCTTT. It encodes CASSLGPGGGRENTEAFF.

This clone was seen a single time. This sequence joins TRBV3-1 (or the pseudogene TRBV3-2) and TRBJ2-3; tentatively, D is TRBD1 (6 bases). The CDR3 loop spans 13 amino acids. Trimming removed 5 bases from V and 7 bases from J, with 13 bases in between. The germline V gene has CDR1 LGHDT and CDR2 YNNKEL (reference sequence). The CDR3 is CASSTHRVHTQYF. The CDR3 DNA sequence: TGTGCCAGCAGCACCCACAGGGTTCATACGCAGTATTTT.

In its sample, this clone was seen once. The chain employs TRBV27 and TRBJ2-2; TRBD2 is a possible D gene (7 bases). The CDR3 loop spans 16 amino acids. V was trimmed by 7 bases and J by 7 bases, leaving 22 bases between them. Germline CDR1 MNHEY, CDR2 SMNVEV (reference sequence). As DNA, the CDR3 is TGTGCCAGCACCCTAGCTCGGGGGGCGCTGATCGGGGAGCTGTTTTTT. Translated, it gives CASTLARGALIGELFF.

The chain couples TRBV10-1 to TRBJ2-1, with D possibly being TRBD1 (6 bases). The V end lost 3 bases, the J end lost 2 bases, and 8 bases lay between the germline ends. The CDR3 covers 14 residues. Germline V gives CDR1 WNHNN, CDR2 SYGVQD (reference sequence). The CDR3 loop reads CASSEGGTYNEQFF. The CDR3 DNA reads as TGCGCCAGCAGTGAAGGGGGAACCTACAATGAGCAGTTCTTC.

This chain connects TRBV2 to TRBJ2-7, with 9 bases identical to TRBD2. V lost 6 bases to trimming and J lost 6 bases; unmatched junction nucleotides: 6. CDR1 and CDR2 (germline): SNHLY, FYNNEI. The CDR3 is 13 residues long. DNA of the CDR3: TGTGCCAGCAGGGAAAGTAGCGGGAGCGAGCAGTACTTC. Translation: CASRESSGSEQYF.

The chain employs TRBV19 and TRBJ1-2; 8 positions match TRBD1. The V gene end was trimmed by 7 bases and the J gene end by 1 base; junction bases not matched to a gene: 11. The CDR3 runs to 16 residues. Germline V lookup: CDR1 LNHDA, CDR2 SQIVND (reference sequence). The CDR3 region has the DNA TGTGCCAGTACTATCCATGGGACAGGCTATAACTATGGCTACACCTTC. Its translation: CASTIHGTGYNYGYTF.

V usage is TRBV2 and J usage is TRBJ2-1; D unresolved. CDR3 length: 13 amino acids. V was pared by 7 bases and J by 0 bases, with 7 bases between. Germline V gene data show CDR1 as SNHLY and CDR2 as FYNNEI. CDR3 DNA sequence: TGTGCCAGCACGGCAGGCTCCTACAATGAGCAGTTCTTC. Encoded protein: CASTAGSYNEQFF.

This clone was recorded a few times. The CDR3 spells CASSPAGTSHSNQPQHF. As DNA, the CDR3 is TGTGCCAGCAGCCCCGCCGGGACAAGCCATAGCAATCAGCCCCAGCATTTT. V and J are TRBV5-8 and TRBJ1-5; D possibly corresponds to TRBD1 (6 bases). This CDR3 is 17 amino acids long. Per the germline V gene, CDR1 is SGHTS and CDR2 is YDEGEE. V was pared by 4 bases and J by 0 bases, with 17 bases between.

This clone appeared a single time. The V gene is TRBV19, the J gene TRBJ2-3; 9 nucleotides match TRBD2. CDR3 length: 16 amino acids. CDR1 is LNHDA, CDR2 SQIVND, per germline (reference sequence). V trimming: 5 bases; J trimming: 1 base; junction bases outside the gene matches: 7. CDR3 loop: CASSSTPSGGTDTQYF. CDR3 DNA: TGTGCCAGTAGTTCAACCCCTAGCGGGGGCACAGATACGCAGTATTTT.

The chain carries TRBV2 and TRBJ1-1; D unresolved. The germline V gene has CDR1 SNHLY and CDR2 FYNNEI. The germline V and J ends were trimmed by 6 bases and 7 bases, with 18 bases remaining between them. The CDR3 is 14 residues long. CDR3 loop: CASSNPGRPHEAFF. The CDR3 nucleotides read TGTGCCAGCAGCAATCCCGGGAGGCCCCATGAAGCTTTCTTT.

The chain uses TRBV5-1 and TRBJ1-1; D gene unclear. The germline V gene has CDR1 SGHRS and CDR2 YFSETQ. This CDR3 contains 15 residues. V was shortened by 4 bases and J by 4 bases, with 17 bases between the two germline ends. In nucleotides, the CDR3 is TGCGCCAGCAGCGGTGGAGGCCAGTTTGGCACTGAAGCTTTCTTT. It codes for CASSGGGQFGTEAFF.

The chain combines TRBV6-5 with TRBJ1-2; D gene uncertain. Trimming left V 6 bases short and J 8 bases short, with 13 bases between. CDR1 is MNHEY, CDR2 SVGAGI, per germline. The CDR3 has 12 amino acids. The CDR3 sequence: CASRGEGQGYTF. The CDR3 DNA sequence: TGTGCCAGCAGGGGAGAGGGCCAAGGCTACACCTTC.

The chain uses TRBV5-1 and TRBJ1-2; unclear D gene. CDR3 length equals 14 residues. V dropped 4 bases and J dropped 0 bases, with 10 bases sitting between them. Germline values: CDR1 SGHRS, CDR2 YFSETQ. The DNA of the CDR3 is TGCGCCAGCAGCGTGAGGGTAGCTAACTATGGCTACACCTTC. Protein sequence: CASSVRVANYGYTF.

J is TRBJ1-2 and V is TRBV12-5; D uncertain. CDR1 LGHNT and CDR2 FRNRAP come from the germline V gene. V lost 5 bases, J lost 8 bases, and 12 bases lay in between. The CDR3 has 12 amino acids. CDR3 DNA sequence: TGTGCTAGTGGTCTCTCCCGGGGAGGCTACACCTTC. It yields the protein CASGLSRGGYTF.

The chain carries TRBV6-5 and TRBJ2-7; TRBD2 aligns across 9 bases. The CDR3 totals 15 residues. Germline V CDR1 and CDR2: MNHEY, SVGAGI. The V segment lost 11 bases and the J segment 2 bases; nucleotides outside the gene matches: 13. The CDR3 here is CASKGWASGTYEQYF. The CDR3 DNA reads as TGTGCCTCCAAGGGTTGGGCTAGCGGGACCTACGAGCAGTACTTC.

The chain has TRBV7-2 and TRBJ1-1; D unclear. Germline CDR1 SGHTA, CDR2 FQGNSA. The CDR3 has 14 amino acids. V gave up 1 base and J gave up 6 bases, with 12 bases separating them. CDR3 protein: CASSLEGGRAEAFF. CDR3 in DNA: TGTGCCAGCAGCTTAGAGGGAGGTAGAGCTGAAGCTTTCTTT.

This chain links TRBV9 with TRBJ2-2, with D possibly matching TRBD1 (5 bases). Germline-derived CDR1 and CDR2 are SGDLS and YYNGEE. This CDR3 is built from 14 residues. The V end was cut by 2 bases, the J end by 3 bases, with 8 bases between. The CDR3 protein is CASSVDRYTGELFF. The CDR3 bases are TGTGCCAGCAGCGTTGACAGATACACCGGGGAGCTGTTTTTT.

The chain couples TRBV5-4 to TRBJ2-1; TRBD2 agrees at 7 bases. CDR3 length equals 15 residues. From germline, CDR1 is SGHNT and CDR2 YYREEE (reference sequence). V gave up 3 bases and J gave up 4 bases; unmatched junction bases: 7. The CDR3 reads CASSWASGSYNEQFF. The CDR3 nucleotides read TGTGCCAGCAGCTGGGCTAGCGGAAGTTACAATGAGCAGTTCTTC.

The sample holds one count of this clone. The chain recombines TRBV5-1 with TRBJ1-1; D is possibly TRBD1 (5 bases). The CDR3 runs 13 residues. V was pared by 7 bases and J by 4 bases, with 14 bases between. The germline gives CDR1 SGHRS, CDR2 YFSETQ. CDR3 in amino acids: CASRDTGGTEAFF. The CDR3 DNA follows: TGCGCCAGCCGTGATACGGGGGGCACTGAAGCTTTCTTT.

The genes are TRBV5-1 and TRBJ2-1, with a weak D call TRBD1 (6 bases). Germline CDR1 and CDR2: SGHRS and YFSETQ. The length of the CDR3 is 15 residues. Trimming removed 6 bases at V and 8 bases at J, with 21 bases between. The CDR3 DNA reads as TGCGCCAGCACCCTCTATCAACTGGGGGCGGATGAGCAGTTCTTC. Protein product: CASTLYQLGADEQFF.

This chain links TRBV15 with TRBJ2-3, with D perhaps matching TRBD2 (6 bases). Germline values: CDR1 LNHNV, CDR2 YYDKDF (reference sequence). V lost 3 bases and J lost 0, with 13 bases in between. The length of the CDR3 is 16 residues. Written as DNA, the CDR3 is TGTGCCACCAGCAGCCTCGTAGGGACTAGCACAGATACGCAGTATTTT. It translates to CATSSLVGTSTDTQYF. The full variable domain, with the rest looked up from reference TRBV15 and TRBJ2-3, is DAMVIQNPRYQVTQFGKPVTLSCSQTLNHNVMYWYQQKSSQAPKLLFHYYDKDFNNEADTPDNFQSRRPNTSFCFLDIRSPGLGDTAMYLCATSSLVGTSTDTQYFGPGTRLTVL.

This clone was recorded a few times. The V and J genes are TRBV19 and TRBJ1-2; the match to TRBD1 covers 10 bases. The CDR3 loop spans 14 amino acids. Germline trimming cut 10 bases from V and 8 bases from J; bases unmatched to any gene: 13. Germline CDR1 LNHDA, CDR2 SQIVND (reference sequence). CDR3 sequence reads: CATGLDRGREGYTF. CDR3 DNA: TGTGCCACGGGCCTAGACAGGGGGCGGGAGGGCTACACCTTC.

The chain carries TRBV24-1 and TRBJ2-5, with no clear D. Trimming shortened V by 8 bases and J by 2 bases, and 8 bases separated the two germline ends. CDR1 and CDR2 (germline): KGHDR, SFDVKD. The CDR3 extends over 12 amino acids. The chain's CDR3 is CATTGEQETQYF. CDR3 DNA: TGTGCCACCACAGGTGAACAAGAGACCCAGTACTTC.